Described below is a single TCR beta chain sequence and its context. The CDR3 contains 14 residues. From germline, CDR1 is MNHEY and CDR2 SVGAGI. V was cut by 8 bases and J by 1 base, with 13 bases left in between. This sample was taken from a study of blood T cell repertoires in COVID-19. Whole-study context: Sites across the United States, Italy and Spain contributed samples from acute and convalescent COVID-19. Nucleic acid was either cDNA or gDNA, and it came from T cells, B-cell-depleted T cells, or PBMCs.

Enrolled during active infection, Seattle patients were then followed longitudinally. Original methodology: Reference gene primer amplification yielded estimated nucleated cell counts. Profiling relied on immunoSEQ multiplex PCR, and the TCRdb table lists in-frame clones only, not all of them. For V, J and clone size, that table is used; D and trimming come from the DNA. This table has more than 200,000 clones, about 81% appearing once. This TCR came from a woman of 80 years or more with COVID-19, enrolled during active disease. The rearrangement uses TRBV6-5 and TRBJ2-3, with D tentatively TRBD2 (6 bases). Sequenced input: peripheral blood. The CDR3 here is CASCRDFGTDTQYF. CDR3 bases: TGTGCCAGCTGCCGGGACTTCGGCACAGATACGCAGTATTTT.